The clone carrying this T cell receptor beta chain was counted between two and nine times. Its antigen is unknown. Germline V gene data show CDR1 as KGHSH and CDR2 as LQKENI. This CDR3 spans 14 amino acids. The V and J ends lost 2 bases and 3 bases respectively, with 8 bases between them. The sample comes from a study of Ad26.COV2.S vaccination and SARS-CoV-2 variants. Study as a whole: The authors gave Ad26.COV2.S intramuscularly, either once or twice 56 days apart. Study-wide results and caveats: Similar non-spike TCR breadth was seen in vaccine and placebo recipients. Vaccine recipients posted higher spike-specific TCR breadth than their placebo counterparts.

Generated by immunoSEQ multiplex PCR, the TCRdb table keeps only in-frame clones and is missing some. The data contain 500,000 or so clones, about 91% of them singletons. Treatment of the sample: about 20 received Ad26.COV2.S at low or high dose, single or two shots; several received placebo; per-sample allocation not given. Material that was analyzed had been drawn on day 63 after the first vaccine or placebo injection. This receptor was obtained from a person between 18 and 65 years old who received the Ad26.COV2.S COVID-19 vaccine or a placebo. This material consisted of peripheral blood, taken in a trial of Ad26.COV2.S vaccine versus placebo. The rearrangement joins TRBV18 to TRBJ1-5; no clear D. The CDR3 region is CASSPGRINQPQHF. The CDR3, as DNA: TGTGCCAGCTCACCAGGACGTATCAATCAGCCCCAGCATTTT.